This TCR beta chain was retrieved from a study of T cells after yellow fever vaccination. About the research overall: Low-cell-number fractions were prepared with SMART-Seq v4 Ultra Low Input.

Generation of TCR cDNA used 5'RACE template switching (which added a universal primer site and UMIs). TCRdb reprocessed the 5' RACE reads via MiXCR and lists one record per CDR3 protein. The table has 600,000 to 750,000 distinct CDR3 sequences, around 12% seen once. Germline CDR1 is SGHVS and CDR2 is FQNEAQ. This CDR3 is built from 15 residues. Trimming took off 5 bases at V and 7 bases at J, with 18 bases between the two ends. Study-level findings and limits: The study found a weaker secondary response that peaked faster, day 5 versus 15. The study re-detected most primary-vaccination clones after the booster (96% CD4, 80% to 90% CD8).

This clonotype came up a few times. Its antigen is not known. Sequencing used PBMCs, obtained on the day of the yellow fever booster vaccination. The sequence was collected from a man younger than 40 who received the YFV17D yellow fever vaccine. This chain uses TRBV7-8 with TRBJ2-1; D is perhaps TRBD1 (6 bases). The CDR3 loop is CASSTHRDRRNEQFF. In DNA, the CDR3 is TGTGCCAGCAGCACACACAGGGACCGTAGGAATGAGCAGTTCTTC.